This TCR beta chain emerged from a study of cytomegalovirus exposure and HLA in healthy donors. Whole-study context: Unique TCRs from HLA-typed donors, roughly 89 million of them, were held in an early data release.

It was with 60 Vbeta and 13 Jbeta primers that the PCR ran. Measured with immunoSEQ multiplex PCR; TCRdb has only the in-frame clones, and not every one. The sample has about 64,000 clones, roughly 85% seen once; the top ten hold about 10%. As regards this clone: What it binds is not known.

General study results and limits: As confirmed in vitro, three CMV-associated chains were specific for CMV antigens. Sequence variants that were highly shared formed a cluster that was likely a sequencing artifact.

The V gene lost 2 bases and the J gene lost 2 bases, with 12 bases spanning the gap. From germline, CDR1 is GTSNPN and CDR2 SVGIG (reference sequence). The CDR3 spans 15 residues. The specimen was PBMCs. The receptor was isolated from a female donor in good health and CMV-seronegative. The J gene is TRBJ2-2, the V gene TRBV30; a weak D match, TRBD2 (6 bases). CDR3 sequence: CAWSLGGTNTGELFF. CDR3 bases: TGTGCCTGGAGTTTGGGGGGAACTAACACCGGGGAGCTGTTTTTT.